A selection of T cell receptor beta chains follows, all from one sample in a study of STAT5B mutations in CD4+ large granular lymphocyte leukemia. Repertoires were generated with immunoSEQ multiplex PCR, while TCRdb's copy carries only in-frame clones and drops some. The top ten hold about 4.3% of the sample, which has about 21,000 clones, about 79% seen once. Material: CD4+ T cells from blood buffy coats. The receptors here all came from a human donor in good health. The CDR3 runs from the conserved cysteine through the conserved F or W. D genes are given only for firm matches. Clone size is not always given. Where it is, it says once, few, many or a class for expanded clones.

v_gene	d_gene	abundance	j_gene	CDR3nt	CDR3aa
TRBV5-6	TRBD1	-	TRBJ1-3	TGTGCCAGCAGCCCCGGGACAGCGGACTTTAGCTCTGGAAACACCATATATTTT	CASSPGTADFSSGNTIYF
TRBV27	TRBD1	-	TRBJ2-2	TGTGCCAGCAGTCCAGGGGTCGGGACAGGGACCGGGGAGCTGTTTTTT	CASSPGVGTGTGELFF
TRBV9	TRBD2	-	TRBJ2-1	TGTGCCAGCAGCGTAAGCAGCGGGAGATACAATGAGCAGTTCTTC	CASSVSSGRYNEQFF
TRBV28	-	-	TRBJ2-1	TGTGCCAGCATAGCAGGGGACTCCTACAATGAGCAGTTCTTC	CASIAGDSYNEQFF
TRBV9	-	few	TRBJ1-5	TGTGCCAGCAGCGTAGAGGGGGGATCGGCCCAGCATTTT	CASSVEGGSAQHF
TRBV27	TRBD2	once	TRBJ2-1	TGTGCCAGCATGAGGGTCCAGGGAGGGAGACCAGAGCAGTTCTTC	CASMRVQGGRPEQFF
TRBV5-1	-	-	TRBJ2-3	TGCGCCAGCAGCTTTGGGATGGGTAGCACAGATACGCAGTATTTT	CASSFGMGSTDTQYF
TRBV18	TRBD1	-	TRBJ1-5	TGTGCCAGCTCACCCGCGGGACAGGGAACTCAGCCCCAGCATTTT	CASSPAGQGTQPQHF
TRBV6-6	-	-	TRBJ1-5	TGTGCCAGCAGAAAGGGGGAGGGCCTCAATCAGCCCCAGCATTTT	CASRKGEGLNQPQHF
TRBV5-1	TRBD2	-	TRBJ2-7	TGCGCCAGCAGCTTGGTCCTAGCGGGAGCCAACGAGCAGTACTTC	CASSLVLAGANEQYF
TRBV4-1	-	-	TRBJ2-7	TGCGCCAGCAGTCAAGAAAGGGTGACATTTAACGAGCAGTACTTC	CASSQERVTFNEQYF
TRBV25-1	TRBD2	-	TRBJ2-2	TGTGCCAGCAGGGACCCTAGCGGGATTAGTCCCGGGGAGCTGTTTTTT	CASRDPSGISPGELFF
TRBV5-1	-	-	TRBJ1-5	TGCGCCAGCAGCTTGTCAGGCAGTCATAGCAATCAGCCCCAGCATTTT	CASSLSGSHSNQPQHF
TRBV7-8	-	-	TRBJ2-3	TGTGCCAGCAGCTTAAACGGCCCTAGCACAGATACGCAGTATTTT	CASSLNGPSTDTQYF
TRBV10-3	-	-	TRBJ2-5	TGTGCCATCAGCCTGGGGTACCAAGAGACCCAGTACTTC	CAISLGYQETQYF
TRBV2	-	-	TRBJ1-3	TGTGCCAGCAGTGAAGGGAGGGGTACTGGAAACACCATATATTTT	CASSEGRGTGNTIYF
TRBV7-9	-	-	TRBJ2-3	TGTGCCAGCAGCTCTAGCACAGATACGCAGTATTTT	CASSSSTDTQYF
TRBV5-1	TRBD2	once	TRBJ2-3	TGCGCCAGCAGCCAATTAGCGGGAGGGCGCCCAGATACGCAGTATTTT	CASSQLAGGRPDTQYF
TRBV11-3	-	-	TRBJ2-5	TGTGCCAGCAGCTTAGGGTCAAGGGGGTACCAAGAGACCCAGTACTTC	CASSLGSRGYQETQYF
TRBV2	-	-	TRBJ1-3	TGTGCCAGCAGCAGGGGAAGTGGAAACACCATATATTTT	CASSRGSGNTIYF
TRBV2	-	-	TRBJ2-5	TGTGCCAGCAGCCCCGACAGAATCCAAGAGACCCAGTACTTC	CASSPDRIQETQYF
TRBV27	-	-	TRBJ2-3	TGTGCCAGCAGTGTTAAGACTGCGAGTTTTATCACAGATACGCAGTATTTT	CASSVKTASFITDTQYF
TRBV5-8	TRBD1	-	TRBJ1-3	TGTGCCAGCAGCGGGGGACAGCTAAAAGGAAACACCATATATTTT	CASSGGQLKGNTIYF
TRBV6-5	TRBD2	-	TRBJ2-1	TGTGCCAGCAGTTCCAGACTAGCCGGAAGCGGTGAGCAGTTCTTC	CASSSRLAGSGEQFF
TRBV28	-	-	TRBJ1-6	TGTGCCAGCAGTACTGAGGGGGGAGACTCCTATAATTCACCCCTCCACTTT	CASSTEGGDSYNSPLHF